The 8 T cell receptor beta chains presented below share a single source sample, sequenced in a study of radiation and T cells in renal cell carcinoma (dated by TCRdb to between 2020 and 2021). The meaning of the sample's time point label: blood 4 weeks post-SBRT, at nephrectomy. The treatment or condition label on this specimen signifies: 15 Gy SBRT to primary tumor, nephrectomy 4 weeks later. Libraries were prepared through the immunoSEQ multiplex PCR assay. TCRdb stores this immuneACCESS table with in-frame sequences only. Part of the clones is absent; in the studies checked, under half of the shortfall reflects unresolved V genes, and no reason is known for the rest. This sample comprises fewer than 200,000 clones, about 88% of them detected only once. Approximately 10% of the sample rests with the top ten. The specimen comprised blood, sampled from a patient whose treatment included radiotherapy and nephrectomy. These receptors were collected from a woman between 45 and 65 years old with renal cell carcinoma.

V and J are TRBV6-5 and TRBJ1-2; no definite D call. With 2 bases removed from V and 7 bases from J, the gap between germline ends came to 8 bases. The length of the CDR3 is 12 residues. The germline V gene encodes CDR1 MNHEY and CDR2 SVGAGI. CDR3 sequence reads: CASSYSRSGYTF. CDR3 in DNA: TGTGCCAGCAGTTACAGCAGATCTGGCTACACCTTC.

In its sample, this clone was seen once. One junction end disagrees with the germline gene, perhaps due to a read error. The CDR3 sequence is CASSEDRNYGYTF. CDR3 in DNA: TGTGCCAGCAGCGAAGACAGGAACTATGGCTACACCTTC. The chain uses TRBV6-1 and TRBJ1-2, with a possible D match to TRBD1 (6 bases). This CDR3 region has 13 residues. Germline values: CDR1 MNHNS, CDR2 SASEGT.

The chain carries TRBV4-3 and TRBJ1-2; D is undetermined. The CDR3 is 15 amino acids. Deletions cut 0 bases from V and 4 bases from J, with 12 bases between. Germline V lookup: CDR1 LGHNA, CDR2 YSLEER. CDR3 in DNA: TGCGCCAGCAGCCAAGATCTCGGAGAAGCCTATGGCTACACCTTC. The encoded protein is CASSQDLGEAYGYTF.

The chain joins TRBV19 to TRBJ1-1; TRBD1 is a possible D gene (5 bases). In germline, CDR1 is LNHDA, CDR2 SQIVND (reference sequence). The CDR3 runs to 14 residues. Trimming removed 5 bases from V and 4 bases from J, with 14 bases in between. CDR3 in amino acids: CASSSRVSGTEAFF. The CDR3 DNA is TGTGCCAGTAGTTCCAGGGTATCGGGCACTGAAGCTTTCTTT.

The table lists this clone with a count of one. CDR3 sequence (DNA): TGTGCCAGCAGTGTGGGCGGGGGGGCCAGGTACCAAGAGACCCAGTACTTC. Translation gives CASSVGGGARYQETQYF. The chain links TRBV25-1 to TRBJ2-5, with TRBD2 matching 9 bases. Germline loops: CDR1 MGHDK, CDR2 SYGVNS. The ends lost 4 bases at V and 0 bases at J; junction bases unmatched: 9. CDR3 length: 17 residues. Complete variable domain (other parts from reference TRBV25-1 and TRBJ2-5): EADIYQTPRYLVIGTGKKITLECSQTMGHDKMYWYQQDPGMELHLIHYSYGVNSTEKGDLSSESTVSRIRTEHFPLTLESARPSHTSQYLCASSVGGGARYQETQYFGPGTRLLVL.

This chain connects TRBV12-5 to TRBJ1-3; 9 positions agree with TRBD1. The J segment lost 2 bases and the V segment lost 6 bases, leaving 2 bases of the junction unmatched. This CDR3 spans 14 amino acids. In germline, CDR1 is LGHNT, CDR2 FRNRAP. The CDR3 sequence: CASGTGGTGNTIYF. CDR3 DNA: TGTGCTAGTGGAACAGGGGGCACTGGAAACACCATATATTTT.

The rearrangement links TRBV18 to TRBJ2-2, with TRBD1 identical over 8 bases. In germline, CDR1 is KGHSH, CDR2 LQKENI. The CDR3 runs 15 residues. V lost 6 bases, J lost 6 bases, and 9 bases stayed unmatched. CDR3 nucleotide sequence: TGTGCCAGCTCCTCGAACCAGGGGGCGTCCGGGGAGCTGTTTTTT. Its translation is CASSSNQGASGELFF.

This rearrangement joins TRBV6-6 to TRBJ2-5, with 7 nucleotides matching TRBD1. J lost 4 bases, V lost 6 bases, and 2 bases had no gene match. In germline, CDR1 is MNHNY, CDR2 SVGAGI (reference sequence). The CDR3 spans 12 residues. Here the CDR3 reads CASRGDRETQYF. The CDR3 nucleotides read TGTGCCAGCAGAGGGGACAGAGAGACCCAGTACTTC.